This TCR beta chain was sequenced during a study of shared clonotypes between healthy human individuals. In the study overall: Donors had three CD4 naive, three CD4 memory, two CD8 naive and one CD8 memory plate apiece.

Naive CD45RA+ and memory CD45RA-negative subsets were split from CD4+ cells. The CDR3 has 15 residues. V lost 3 bases to trimming and J lost 2 bases, with 8 bases between them. Germline values: CDR1 MNHNS, CDR2 SASEGT. The data were produced by immunoSEQ multiplex PCR, yet TCRdb's version contains in-frame clones alone and is incomplete. The sample records some 2,000,000 clones, 85% to 95% being singletons. The chain couples TRBV6-1 to TRBJ2-6; perhaps TRBD2 as D (5 bases). The sequenced material came from naive CD4+ T cells sorted from blood. The subset was: CD45RA+ positively selected. This TCR derives from a man aged 18 to 35 in good health. The CDR3 bases are TGTGCCAGCAGTGAGAGGGCTCCTGGGGCCAACGTCCTGACTTTC. Translated, it gives CASSERAPGANVLTF.